These T cell receptor beta chains were read from a single sample in a study of cytomegalovirus exposure and HLA in healthy donors. Generated by immunoSEQ multiplex PCR, the TCRdb table keeps only in-frame clones and is missing some. The sample lists some 140,000 clones; roughly three quarters were seen once. The sample was PBMCs. The receptors originated from a man aged 30 to 45 in good health and CMV-seronegative. The CDR3 runs from the conserved cysteine through the conserved F or W.

>17|TRBV18
CASSPPIWREDYNEQFF
>19|TRBV4-1
CASNLAWAGGPGYTGELFF
>16|TRBV6-1
CASSEARVDSNQPQHF
>16|TRBV5-8
CASSLGSGSTKETQYF
>13|TRBV27
CASSLRGYETQYF
>18|TRBV2
CASSTRAGLAGNTGELFF
>14|TRBV6-5
CASSPARGYNEQFF
>16|TRBV10-3
CAISESRQGHTGELFF
>13|TRBV12-5
CASGLEEDTEAFF
>15|TRBV27
CASSLLTSGSETQYF
>14|TRBV2
CASSYYTLGNEQFF
>16|TRBV4-1
CASSLRQGGNRQPQHF
>13|TRBV5-1
CASSIRHNTEAFF
>16|TRBV18
CASSPLAGANTGELFF
>16|TRBV18
CASSLFPRGTNEKLFF
>18|TRBV6-1
CASSEYVGGGFSSYEQYF
>16|TRBV10-3
CAISARLAGNTGELFF
>13|TRBV19
CASTRGAGTEAFF
>12|TRBV5-1
CASSLGGDGYTF
>14|TRBV5-6
CASSFRQGTGELFF
>14|TRBV6-5
CASSERTANTEAFF
>14|TRBV2
CASKQGNSGNTIYF
>18|TRBV5-4
CASSRGLAGDPTTYEQYF
>14|TRBV27
CASSLGGSRNEQFF
>16|TRBV4-1
CASSQDPAGVLDTQYF
>16|TRBV6-6
CASETGTIISYNEQFF
>15|TRBV6-6
CASSWTGTGRVEQYF
>15|TRBV7-6
CASSSSPGGAYEQYF
>15|TRBV15
CATSTDSGNYNEQFF
>15|TRBV13
CASSLGQGRTYEQYF
>15|TRBV10-1
CASSEGTGVLYEQYF
>16|TRBV6-1
CASSEEWTYSNQPQHF